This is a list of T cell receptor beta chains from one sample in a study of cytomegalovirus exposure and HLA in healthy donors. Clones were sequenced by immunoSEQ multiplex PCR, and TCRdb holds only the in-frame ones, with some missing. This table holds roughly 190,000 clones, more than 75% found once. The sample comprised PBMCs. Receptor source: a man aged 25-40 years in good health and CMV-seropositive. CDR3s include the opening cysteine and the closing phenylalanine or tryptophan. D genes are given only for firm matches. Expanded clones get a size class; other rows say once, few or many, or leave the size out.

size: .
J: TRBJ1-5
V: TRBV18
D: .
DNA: TGTGCCAGCTCGTCAAGGGGCCTACTGCAGGGAATCAATCAGCCCCAGCATTTT
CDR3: CASSSRGLLQGINQPQHF

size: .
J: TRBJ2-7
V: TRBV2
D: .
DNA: TGTGCCAGCAGTGAGGGAAACGAGCAGTACTTC
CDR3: CASSEGNEQYF

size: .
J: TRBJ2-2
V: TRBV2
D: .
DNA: TGTGCCAGCAGTGAAAGAGGGGCAGGGGAGACCGGGGAGCTGTTTTTT
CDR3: CASSERGAGETGELFF

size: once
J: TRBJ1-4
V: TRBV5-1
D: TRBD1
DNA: TGCGCCAGCAGCATAGGGAGGGGACAGGGGCCTAATGAAAAACTGTTTTTT
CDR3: CASSIGRGQGPNEKLFF

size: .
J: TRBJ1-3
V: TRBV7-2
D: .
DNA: TGTGCCAGCAGCTTAGGTCCCTCTGGAAACACCATATATTTT
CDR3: CASSLGPSGNTIYF

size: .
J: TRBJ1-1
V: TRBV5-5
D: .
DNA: TGTGCCAGCAGCCTTTTATCTGAAGCTTTCTTT
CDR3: CASSLLSEAFF

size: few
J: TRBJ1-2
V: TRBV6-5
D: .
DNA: TGTGCCAGCAGCCCAGGCTGGGGCTACACCTTC
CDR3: CASSPGWGYTF

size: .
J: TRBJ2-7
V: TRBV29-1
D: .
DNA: TGCAGCGTTGAAGTCCAGGGTGAGGTTACCTACGAGCAGTACTTC
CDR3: CSVEVQGEVTYEQYF

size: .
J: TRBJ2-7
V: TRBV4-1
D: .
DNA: TGCGCCAGCAGCCAAGGAAGCCGGTACGAGCAGTACTTC
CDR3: CASSQGSRYEQYF

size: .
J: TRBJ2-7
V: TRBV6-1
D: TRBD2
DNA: TGTGCCAGTCGAACTAGCGCGGGGAGCTCCTACGAGCAGTACTTC
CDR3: CASRTSAGSSYEQYF

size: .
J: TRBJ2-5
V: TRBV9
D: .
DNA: TGTGCCAGCAGCGTAGATACGGTTGAGACCCAGTACTTC
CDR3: CASSVDTVETQYF

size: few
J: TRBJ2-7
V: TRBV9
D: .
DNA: TGTGCCAGCAGCTCTACCGCCGGGGGCGAGCAGTACTTC
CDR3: CASSSTAGGEQYF

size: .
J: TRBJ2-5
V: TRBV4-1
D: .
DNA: TGCGCCAGCAGCCACACAGCAACGGGGGCTCGGGAGACCCAGTACTTC
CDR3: CASSHTATGARETQYF

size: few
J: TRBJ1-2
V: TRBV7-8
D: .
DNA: TGTGCCAGCAGCGTAGGTGGGGAATCAGGCGGCTACACCTTC
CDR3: CASSVGGESGGYTF

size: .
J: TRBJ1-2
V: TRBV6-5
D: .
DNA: TGTGCCAGCAGCCCCGGGGCCAGGGCCTATGGCTACACCTTC
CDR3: CASSPGARAYGYTF

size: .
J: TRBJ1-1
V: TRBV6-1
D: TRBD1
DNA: TGTGCCAGCAGGGAAGGACAGGGGTCGATTGAAGCTTTCTTT
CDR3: CASREGQGSIEAFF

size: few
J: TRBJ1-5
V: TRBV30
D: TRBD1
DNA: TGTGCCTGGACCCCGGGCCGACAGGGGTTGGAGCCCCAGCATTTT
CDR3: CAWTPGRQGLEPQHF

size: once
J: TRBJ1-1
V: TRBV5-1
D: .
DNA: TGCGCCAGCAGCCGTGACAGCATGAACACTGAAGCTTTCTTT
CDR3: CASSRDSMNTEAFF

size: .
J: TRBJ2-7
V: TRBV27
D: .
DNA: TGTGCCAGCAGGGGCGGGGGCGCCTACGAGCAGTACTTC
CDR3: CASRGGGAYEQYF

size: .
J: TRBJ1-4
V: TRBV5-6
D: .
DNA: TGTGCCAGCAGCCCAGTCGCAACTAATGAAAAACTGTTTTTT
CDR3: CASSPVATNEKLFF

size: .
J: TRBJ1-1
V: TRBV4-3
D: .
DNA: TGCGCCAGCAGCCAAGATCGGGGGATGAACACTGAAGCTTTCTTT
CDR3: CASSQDRGMNTEAFF

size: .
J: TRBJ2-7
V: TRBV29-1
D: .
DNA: TGCAGCGTTGAAGGAGGCCAGGGAGGATACGAGCAGTACTTC
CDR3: CSVEGGQGGYEQYF

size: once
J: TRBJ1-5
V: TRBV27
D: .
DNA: TGTGCCAGCAGTCTGACAGGATCAAATCAGCCCCAGCATTTT
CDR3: CASSLTGSNQPQHF

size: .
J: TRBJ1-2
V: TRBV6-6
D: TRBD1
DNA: TGTGCCAGCATACCGACAGGGGAATATGTAGGCTACACCTTC
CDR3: CASIPTGEYVGYTF

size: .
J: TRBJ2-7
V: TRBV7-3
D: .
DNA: TGTGCCAGCAGCCCCCTTCCAGGACGAAGCGAGCAGTACTTC
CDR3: CASSPLPGRSEQYF

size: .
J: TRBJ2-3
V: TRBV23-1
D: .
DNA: TGCGCCAGCAGTCAATCCCCACCGACCGCCCCAACAGATACGCAGTATTTT
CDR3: CASSQSPPTAPTDTQYF

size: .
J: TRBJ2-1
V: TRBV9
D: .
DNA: TGTGCCAGCAGCGTAGTAGGACTAAATGAGCAGTTCTTC
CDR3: CASSVVGLNEQFF

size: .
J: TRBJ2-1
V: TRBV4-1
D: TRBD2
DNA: TGCGCCAGCAGCCAAATTTCTGCGCGGGGGGATGAGCAGTTCTTC
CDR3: CASSQISARGDEQFF

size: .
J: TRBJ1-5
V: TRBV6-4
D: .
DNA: TGTGCCAGCAGTGAAGGAGGCCATCAGCCCCAGCATTTT
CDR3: CASSEGGHQPQHF

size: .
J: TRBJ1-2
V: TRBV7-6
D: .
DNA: TGTGCCAGCAGCCCGGACAGCACGGGCTATGGCTACACCTTC
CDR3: CASSPDSTGYGYTF

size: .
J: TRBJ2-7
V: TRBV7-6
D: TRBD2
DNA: TGTGCCAGCAGCTTAGAAGCGGGAGGCTCTTGGGAGCAGTACTTC
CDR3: CASSLEAGGSWEQYF

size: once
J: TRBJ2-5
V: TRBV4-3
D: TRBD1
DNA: TGCGCCAGCAGCCCACGCAGGGGGCAAGAGGGAGAGACCCAGTACTTC
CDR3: CASSPRRGQEGETQYF

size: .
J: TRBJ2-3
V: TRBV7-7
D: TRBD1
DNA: TGTGCCAGCAGCCCGTTCCCCAGGGGGCGCACAGATACGCAGTATTTT
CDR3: CASSPFPRGRTDTQYF

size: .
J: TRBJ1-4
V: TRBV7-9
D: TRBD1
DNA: TGTGCCAGCAGCTCCGGACAGGCCGTTGAAAAACTGTTTTTT
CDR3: CASSSGQAVEKLFF

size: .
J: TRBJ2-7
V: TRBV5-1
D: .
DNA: TGCGCCAGCAGCTTTGATCCGGCAGAGACCTTCTACGAGCAGTACTTC
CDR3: CASSFDPAETFYEQYF

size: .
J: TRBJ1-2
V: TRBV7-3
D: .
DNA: TGTGCCAGCAGCCAATCAGACCGGGGCTATGGCTACACCTTC
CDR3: CASSQSDRGYGYTF

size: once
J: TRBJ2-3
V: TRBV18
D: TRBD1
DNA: TGTGCCAGCTCACCGGTTGACAGGGGAGATACGCAGTATTTT
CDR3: CASSPVDRGDTQYF

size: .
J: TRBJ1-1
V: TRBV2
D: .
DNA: TGTGCCAGCAGCGACGGTATAGCGAACACTGAAGCTTTCTTT
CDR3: CASSDGIANTEAFF

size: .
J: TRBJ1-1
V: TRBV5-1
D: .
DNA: TGCGCCAGCAGCGCCGGCACGAGAACTGAAGCTTTCTTT
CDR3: CASSAGTRTEAFF

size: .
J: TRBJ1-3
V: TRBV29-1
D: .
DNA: TGCAGCGTTGCCCAAGACTCTGGAAACACCATATATTTT
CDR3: CSVAQDSGNTIYF

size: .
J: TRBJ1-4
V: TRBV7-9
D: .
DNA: TGTGCCAGCAGCTTACTCCGGGGGGAGAGTGGGGATGAAAAACTGTTTTTT
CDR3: CASSLLRGESGDEKLFF

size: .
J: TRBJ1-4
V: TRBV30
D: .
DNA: TGTGCCTGGAGTTGGACCCGTGACGAAAAACTGTTTTTT
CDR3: CAWSWTRDEKLFF